Listed here are 13 T cell receptor beta chains from one sample, sequenced in a study of blood T cell repertoires in COVID-19 (dated by TCRdb to the early 2020s). The receptor library was made with the immunoSEQ multiplex PCR assay. This immuneACCESS table, as held by TCRdb, lists in-frame sequences with V and J called but not all clones. Of the missing ones, under half trace to an unresolved V gene in checked studies; the others have no known cause. A total of 410,000 or so clones appear in this sample, approximately 91% of them only once. The top ten hold under 2% of the sample. Sequencing used peripheral blood. Receptors originate from a woman in her 40s with COVID-19, enrolled during active disease.

There are a few counts of this clone. This chain connects TRBV7-6 to TRBJ2-7, with a tentative D call TRBD2 (6 bases). The CDR3 length is 17 residues. Trimming cost V 1 base and J 1 base, with 17 bases left between them. Germline V gene lookup returns CDR1 SGHVS and CDR2 FNYEAQ. The CDR3 DNA reads TGTGCCAGCAGCTTAGTGCCCCCGGGACGGGAGTCCTACGAGCAGTACTTC. Its translation is CASSLVPPGRESYEQYF. The whole variable domain, filled in from reference TRBV7-6 and TRBJ2-7, reads GAGVSQSPRYKVTKRGQDVALRCDPISGHVSLYWYRQALGQGPEFLTYFNYEAQQDKSGLPNDRFSAERPEGSISTLTIQRTEQRDSAMYRCASSLVPPGRESYEQYFGPGTRLTVT.

This clone showed up just once. The J gene is TRBJ2-3, the V gene TRBV11-3; 14 bases match TRBD2. This CDR3 is 16 amino acids long. Germline CDR1 is SGHNT and CDR2 is YENEEA. The V gene end was trimmed by 5 bases and the J gene end by 4 bases; junction bases not matched to a gene: 5. The CDR3 coding sequence is TGTGCCAGCAGCCCGGGGACTAGCGGGGGTCCAGATACGCAGTATTTT. This sequence encodes CASSPGTSGGPDTQYF.

The CDR3 coding sequence is TGCGCCAGCAGCCAAGATTCCGGGAAGGGGGGGGAGACCCAGTACTTC. Protein product: CASSQDSGKGGETQYF. The chain is built from TRBV4-3 and TRBJ2-5; weak D call: TRBD2 (7 bases). The CDR3 covers 16 residues. With 0 bases removed from V and 5 bases from J, the gap between germline ends came to 16 bases. Germline V lookup: CDR1 LGHNA, CDR2 YSLEER.

Of note for this clone: In the same sample, other DNA sequences code for this CDR3. V and J are TRBV25-1 and TRBJ1-1; no firm D call. The CDR3 consists of 15 residues. The V gene's germline CDR1 is MGHDK and CDR2 SYGVNS. Trimming took off 1 base at V and 1 base at J, with 10 bases between the two ends. CDR3 nucleotide sequence: TGTGCCAGCAGTGAATTCGGTGGAGGGAACACTGAAGCTTTCTTT. Protein product: CASSEFGGGNTEAFF.

The rearrangement joins TRBV25-1 to TRBJ1-2; D is perhaps TRBD1 (5 bases). Looked up from germline, CDR1 is MGHDK and CDR2 is SYGVNS. V lost 5 bases and J lost 3, with 10 bases in between. The CDR3 spans 13 residues. CDR3 sequence: CASSPAGDYGYTF. The CDR3 DNA follows: TGTGCCAGCAGTCCCGCGGGGGACTATGGCTACACCTTC.

The chain has TRBV5-1 and TRBJ2-5; 11 positions agree with TRBD1. Losses at the gene ends were 4 bases for V and 5 bases for J; bases not matched to a gene: 10. The CDR3 spans 16 residues. Per the germline V gene, CDR1 is SGHRS and CDR2 is YFSETQ. CDR3 protein: CASSPGRDRGMETQYF. CDR3 in DNA: TGCGCCAGCAGCCCCGGGCGGGACAGGGGGATGGAGACCCAGTACTTC.

J is TRBJ1-4 and V is TRBV7-9, with 7 bases aligning to TRBD1. Unmatched junction bases numbered 10, after V lost 4 bases and J lost 8 bases. CDR1 is SEHNR and CDR2 is FQNEAQ in the germline V gene (reference sequence). The CDR3 has 15 residues. The CDR3: CASSSLRTGGEKLFF. The CDR3 DNA reads TGTGCCAGCAGCTCGCTGAGGACAGGTGGAGAAAAACTGTTTTTT.

The chain combines TRBV19 with TRBJ2-6; maybe TRBD1 (5 bases). Looked up from germline, CDR1 is LNHDA and CDR2 is SQIVND (reference sequence). CDR3 length: 14 amino acids. Trimming removed 5 bases at V and 4 bases at J, with 9 bases between. CDR3 DNA: TGTGCCAGTAGTCAGGGTTCCGGGGCCAACGTCCTGACTTTC. Amino acids: CASSQGSGANVLTF.

The chain carries TRBV6-5 and TRBJ2-7; TRBD2 might be the D (5 bases). The CDR3 is 12 residues long. Germline V lookup: CDR1 MNHEY, CDR2 SVGAGI. V was trimmed by 5 bases and J by 9 bases, leaving 14 bases between them. The CDR3 DNA reads as TGTGCCAGCAGTCCCTCAGCTGAGGGGCAGTACTTC. Its translation: CASSPSAEGQYF.

The chain joins TRBV6-2 or TRBV6-3 to TRBJ1-1; D may be TRBD1 (5 bases). CDR3 length equals 15 residues. Trimming took 0 bases from V and 6 from J, leaving 14 bases between them. The germline gives CDR1 MNHEY, CDR2 SVGEGT. CDR3 region: CASSYSKGLDAEAFF. The DNA for the CDR3 is TGTGCCAGCAGTTACTCGAAGGGGCTAGACGCTGAAGCTTTCTTT.

The CDR3 protein is CASSPRGTGYGYTF. For the CDR3, the DNA is TGTGCCAGCAGCCCAAGGGGCACCGGGTATGGCTACACCTTC. The chain carries TRBV7-3 and TRBJ1-2; a possible D gene is TRBD1 (5 bases). The CDR3 runs 14 residues. V was pared by 5 bases and J by 5 bases, with 15 bases between. In germline, CDR1 is SGHTA, CDR2 FQGTGA.

The chain has TRBV4-3 and TRBJ2-7, with TRBD1 matching over 11 bases. The germline CDR1 and CDR2 sequences are LGHNA and YSLEER. The V gene end was trimmed by 1 base and the J gene end by 3 bases; junction bases not matched to a gene: 11. This CDR3 spans 18 amino acids. This CDR3 reads CASSQGLGTGGIVYEQYF. The CDR3 DNA follows: TGCGCCAGCAGCCAAGGGCTAGGGACAGGGGGTATAGTCTACGAGCAGTACTTC.

V usage is TRBV10-3 and J usage is TRBJ1-5; 8 nucleotides align to TRBD1. Trimming at V came to 2 bases and at J to 7 bases, leaving 7 bases not matched to a gene. The CDR3 is 15 residues long. Germline CDR1 is ENHRY and CDR2 is SYGVKD. The CDR3 loop is CAISEGQGRGQPQHF. The CDR3 coding sequence is TGTGCCATCAGTGAGGGACAGGGCCGGGGGCAGCCCCAGCATTTT.